The sequence of this TCR beta chain was determined in a study of human T cells and chemical hapten exposure. Overall study: Patients having alopecia areata, totalis or universalis were mostly female.

Authors' processing steps: A typical sample had 75,000 to 100,000 TCRs, with about 20,000 to 700,000 overall. TCRdb analysed the RACE reads with MiXCR anew, one entry per CDR3 protein. What appears here as the V and J calls and clone size reflects TCRdb's work, not the paper's. This sample has approximately 75,000 distinct CDR3 sequences, with around 8.8% found just once. The study, taken as a whole, reports: Because they had alopecia, donors may respond immunologically unlike healthy people. TCRs above 1 in 1000 frequency did not change with DPC sensitization.

This clonotype was detected only a few times. Its target is unknown. Noted time point: patch test 2, 6 weeks after DPC sensitization. Treatment specified: therapeutic diphenylcyclopropenone sensitization with weekly scalp DPC. The length of the CDR3 is 15 residues. From germline, CDR1 is MNHNS and CDR2 SASEGT. V lost 7 bases to trimming and J lost 1 base; unmatched junction nucleotides: 9. This chain joins TRBV6-1 and TRBJ2-7, with 8 bases identical to TRBD1. The source was whole blood, collected in connection with sensitization to the hapten diphenylcyclopropenone (DPC). This sequence originates from a woman aged 45-65 years with alopecia areata. Some clones in this sample may be carry-over from other donors' samples. The CDR3 DNA reads as TGTGCCAGCATCGAAATGACAGGGGCATCCTACGAGCAGTACTTC. Protein product: CASIEMTGASYEQYF.